This TCR beta chain was recorded in a study of blood T cell repertoires in COVID-19. In the study overall: Sources were T cells, B-cell-depleted T cells, or PBMCs; the material itself was cDNA or gDNA.

Original methodology: Estimation of nucleated cell counts relied on the amplification of reference gene primers. Sequenced by immunoSEQ multiplex PCR; TCRdb stores in-frame clones only, minus some. V and J calls plus clone size are reproduced from that table; the DNA served to infer D and trimming. This sample has about 140,000 clones, with roughly four fifths found just once. After removal of 0 bases from V and 2 bases from J, the junction contained 4 bases not matched to a gene. Looked up from germline, CDR1 is LGHNA and CDR2 is YNFKEQ. The CDR3 loop spans 16 amino acids. The rearrangement uses TRBV4-2 and TRBJ2-3, with 8 bases matching TRBD2. Sample: peripheral blood. The clonotype originates from a human donor in a cohort sampled during active COVID-19. The CDR3 DNA reads TGTGCCAGCAGCCAAGATCGGGGGGGCCCCACAGATACGCAGTATTTT. Translated: CASSQDRGGPTDTQYF.